Below are 26 T cell receptor beta chains sequenced from a single sample in a study of blood T cell repertoires in COVID-19. Clones were read by immunoSEQ multiplex PCR, and TCRdb kept only the in-frame ones, dropping some. The sample consists of more than 70,000 clones, about nine tenths of them appearing once. Sequencing used peripheral blood. The receptors originated from a woman in her late teens or twenties with acute or convalescent COVID-19.

The chain uses TRBV4-2 and TRBJ2-2, with D tentatively TRBD1 (6 bases). Trimming removed 5 bases from V and 1 base from J, with 14 bases in between. The CDR3 spans 16 residues. Per germline, CDR1 LGHNA and CDR2 YNFKEQ. The CDR3 sequence is CASSWPPGQNTGELFF. DNA for the CDR3: TGTGCCAGCAGCTGGCCGCCGGGACAGAACACCGGGGAGCTGTTTTTT.

The rearrangement joins TRBV4-1 to TRBJ1-1, with D unresolved. Trimming removed 4 bases from V and 11 bases from J, with 17 bases in between. CDR1 MGHRA and CDR2 YSYEKL come from the germline V gene. This CDR3 is 13 amino acids long. CDR3 coding DNA: TGCGCCAGCAGCCTGACTTTAACACGGGAGGCTTTCTTT. It yields the protein CASSLTLTREAFF.

V usage is TRBV30 and J usage is TRBJ1-6; 7 bases line up with TRBD1. Germline CDR1 GTSNPN, CDR2 SVGIG (reference sequence). The CDR3 is made up of 15 amino acids. Trimming at V came to 2 bases and at J to 7 bases, leaving 8 bases not matched to a gene. CDR3 DNA: TGTGCCTGGAGTTTACCGGGACAGCCAAATTCACCCCTCCACTTT. Translating it yields CAWSLPGQPNSPLHF.

The chain is built from TRBV6-2 or TRBV6-3 and TRBJ2-3, with D perhaps matching TRBD2 (5 bases). The CDR3 covers 15 residues. Germline assignment: CDR1 MNHEY and CDR2 SVGEGT. Trimming removed 6 bases from V and 2 bases from J, with 15 bases in between. In DNA form, the CDR3 reads TGTGCCAGCAGCTCACCCCGGGATAACACAGATACGCAGTATTTT. Residues: CASSSPRDNTDTQYF.

This sequence joins TRBV6-2 or TRBV6-3 and TRBJ2-2; 9 nucleotides match TRBD1. The CDR3 length is 20 residues. The germline V gene encodes CDR1 MNHEY and CDR2 SVGEGT. V shed 3 bases, J shed 7 bases, and the junction held 21 bases outside the gene matches. The CDR3 spells CASSYDPWDRVRKKGGELFF. The CDR3 DNA reads as TGTGCCAGCAGTTATGATCCCTGGGACAGGGTGAGAAAAAAAGGCGGGGAGCTGTTTTTT.

This chain joins TRBV12-3 or TRBV12-4 and TRBJ1-2; 8 nucleotides match TRBD1. Unmatched junction bases numbered 1, after V lost 8 bases and J lost 5 bases. CDR3 length: 11 amino acids. This chain's CDR3 is CASGTGYGYTF. The DNA for the CDR3 is TGTGCCAGCGGGACAGGTTATGGCTACACCTTC.

V is TRBV30 and J is TRBJ2-7; 9 bases map to TRBD1. Losses at the gene ends were 0 bases for V and 1 base for J; bases not matched to a gene: 1. CDR3 size: 14 residues. CDR1 and CDR2 (germline): GTSNPN, SVGIG (reference sequence). CDR3 sequence reads: CAWSVGTGSYEQYF. For the CDR3, the DNA is TGTGCCTGGAGTGTTGGGACAGGGTCCTACGAGCAGTACTTC.

The rearrangement joins TRBV19 to TRBJ1-2, with 10 positions matching TRBD1. Unmatched junction bases numbered 10, after V lost 8 bases and J lost 7 bases. This CDR3 is 14 amino acids long. Germline CDR1 LNHDA, CDR2 SQIVND (reference sequence). CDR3 protein: CASARDRGYFGYTF. CDR3 DNA: TGTGCCAGTGCCCGGGACAGGGGTTATTTTGGCTACACCTTC.

This clone was counted once. This rearrangement joins TRBV5-1 to TRBJ2-3; possible D gene TRBD1, 6 bases. CDR1 SGHRS and CDR2 YFSETQ come from the germline V gene. This CDR3 is built from 15 residues. V was trimmed by 0 bases and J by 0 bases, leaving 8 bases between them. CDR3 amino acids: CASSLDTGSTDTQYF. For the CDR3, the DNA is TGCGCCAGCAGCTTGGATACAGGGAGCACAGATACGCAGTATTTT.

The genes are TRBV25-1 and TRBJ2-7, with TRBD1 identical over 7 bases. Germline loops: CDR1 MGHDK, CDR2 SYGVNS. V shed 1 base, J shed 7 bases, and the junction held 10 bases outside the gene matches. The CDR3 sequence is 15 residues long. The CDR3 DNA follows: TGTGCCAGCAGTGAATGGGACAGTCCTACCGGGGAGCAGTACTTC. Translating gives CASSEWDSPTGEQYF.

The chain has TRBV10-1 and TRBJ2-7; 9 bases are shared with TRBD1. Germline CDR1 reads WNHNN; CDR2 reads SYGVQD (reference sequence). After removal of 1 base from V and 5 bases from J, the junction contained 6 bases not matched to a gene. The CDR3 totals 15 residues. The CDR3 loop reads CASSEFRDRDHEQYF. The CDR3 bases are TGCGCCAGCAGTGAGTTCCGGGACAGGGACCACGAGCAGTACTTC.

The J gene is TRBJ1-1, the V gene TRBV19; TRBD1 might be the D (5 bases). In germline, CDR1 is LNHDA, CDR2 SQIVND (reference sequence). This CDR3 region has 14 residues. V was cut by 1 base and J by 6 bases, with 12 bases left in between. CDR3 amino acids: CASSIGRATAEAFF. For the CDR3, the DNA is TGTGCCAGTAGTATAGGCAGGGCAACGGCTGAAGCTTTCTTT. The full variable domain, in which reference TRBV19 and TRBJ1-1 provide the parts outside the CDR3, is DGGITQSPKYLFRKEGQNVTLSCEQNLNHDAMYWYRQDPGQGLRLIYYSQIVNDFQKGDIAEGYSVSREKKESFPLTVTSAQKNPTAFYLCASSIGRATAEAFFGQGTRLTVV.

CDR3 sequence: CASLDMSSSGNTIYF. The CDR3 DNA follows: TGTGCCAGCTTAGATATGTCAAGCTCTGGAAACACCATATATTTT. The chain couples TRBV2 to TRBJ1-3; D gene uncertain. Germline lookup yields CDR1 SNHLY and CDR2 FYNNEI. This CDR3 contains 15 residues. The germline V and J ends were trimmed by 8 bases and 0 bases, with 14 bases remaining between them.

The CDR3 sequence is CASSFPQGTSYEQYF. As DNA, the CDR3 is TGTGCCAGCAGTTTTCCACAGGGTACATCCTACGAGCAGTACTTC. The chain recombines TRBV28 with TRBJ2-7; D might be TRBD1 (6 bases). The CDR3 is made up of 15 amino acids. V was clipped by 3 bases and J by 1 base, with 13 bases between them. Germline lookup yields CDR1 MDHEN and CDR2 SYDVKM.

The chain links TRBV2 to TRBJ1-2; weak D call: TRBD1 (6 bases). The CDR3 has 15 residues. Per germline, CDR1 SNHLY and CDR2 FYNNEI. Trimming cost V 8 bases and J 0 bases, with 16 bases left between them. Here the CDR3 DNA reads TGTGCCAGCCACTCCCTGGACAGCCCTAACTATGGCTACACCTTC. Its translation: CASHSLDSPNYGYTF.

The chain uses TRBV5-6 and TRBJ2-1; tentative D call: TRBD2 (6 bases). This CDR3 has 16 amino acids. Trimming pared 1 base from V and 3 bases from J, leaving 14 bases between. The germline V gene encodes CDR1 SGHDT and CDR2 YYEEEE. This chain's CDR3 is CASSLFLATNYNEQFF. CDR3 DNA: TGTGCCAGCAGCTTGTTTCTAGCGACAAACTACAATGAGCAGTTCTTC.

This chain joins TRBV5-1 and TRBJ2-7; TRBD1 matches 12 bases. In germline, CDR1 is SGHRS, CDR2 YFSETQ. J lost 6 bases, V lost 4 bases, and 14 bases had no gene match. This CDR3 comprises 17 residues. The CDR3 DNA sequence: TGCGCCAGCAGCCGAGGAGTCCCGGGACAGGGGGCGTCCGAGCAGTACTTC. Translating it yields CASSRGVPGQGASEQYF.

The chain has TRBV27 and TRBJ2-2; perhaps TRBD2 as D (5 bases). The V and J ends lost 2 bases and 3 bases respectively, with 7 bases between them. CDR3 length: 14 amino acids. The germline gives CDR1 MNHEY, CDR2 SMNVEV (reference sequence). Here the CDR3 DNA reads TGTGCCAGCAGTTTAGCCGGGGACACCGGGGAGCTGTTTTTT. The encoded protein is CASSLAGDTGELFF.

The chain is built from TRBV2 and TRBJ2-2, with 7 nucleotides matching TRBD1. The V segment lost 5 bases and the J segment 5 bases; nucleotides outside the gene matches: 8. Germline V gives CDR1 SNHLY, CDR2 FYNNEI. The CDR3 is 15 amino acids. CDR3 amino acids: CASSTGTVLTGELFF. In DNA form, the CDR3 reads TGTGCCAGCAGTACCGGGACAGTGTTGACCGGGGAGCTGTTTTTT.

The chain uses TRBV24-1 and TRBJ2-1, with D perhaps matching TRBD1 (6 bases). The CDR3 extends over 16 amino acids. Germline V gene lookup returns CDR1 KGHDR and CDR2 SFDVKD. Deletions cut 4 bases from V and 7 bases from J, with 19 bases between. CDR3 sequence: CATSEAVGGTGNEQFF. The DNA of the CDR3 is TGTGCCACCAGTGAGGCAGTAGGGGGTACGGGAAATGAGCAGTTCTTC.

The chain links TRBV29-1 to TRBJ1-3, with TRBD1 matching over 8 bases. The CDR3 contains 18 residues. Unmatched junction bases numbered 18, after V lost 1 base and J lost 7 bases. From germline, CDR1 is SQVTM and CDR2 ANQGSEA. The DNA of the CDR3 is TGCAGCGTTGAAGTTTGGACACAATCTCGGACAGGGCTTAACACCATATATTTT. Amino acids: CSVEVWTQSRTGLNTIYF.

This chain links TRBV27 with TRBJ2-2, with D perhaps matching TRBD1 (6 bases). Trimming took 2 bases from V and 0 from J, leaving 7 bases between them. Germline loops: CDR1 MNHEY, CDR2 SMNVEV (reference sequence). The CDR3 length is 15 residues. CDR3 coding DNA: TGTGCCAGCAGTTTACAGGGGCCGAACACCGGGGAGCTGTTTTTT. It encodes CASSLQGPNTGELFF.

The V gene is TRBV7-9, the J gene TRBJ2-1; TRBD2 is a possible D gene (5 bases). V dropped 5 bases and J dropped 4 bases, with 6 bases sitting between them. The CDR3 consists of 12 residues. Germline-derived CDR1 and CDR2 are SEHNR and FQNEAQ (reference sequence). CDR3 DNA sequence: TGTGCCAGCAGCGCGGGTTACAATGAGCAGTTCTTC. Protein product: CASSAGYNEQFF.

The chain couples TRBV10-2 to TRBJ2-1; a possible D gene is TRBD1 (5 bases). Trimming removed 3 bases from V and 2 bases from J, with 11 bases in between. The CDR3 is 15 amino acids. Germline V gene data show CDR1 as WSHSY and CDR2 as SAAADI. CDR3 amino acids: CASSDPRVTYNEQFF. DNA for the CDR3: TGCGCCAGCAGTGATCCCAGGGTGACCTACAATGAGCAGTTCTTC.

The chain has TRBV28 and TRBJ1-2, with TRBD1 matching 7 bases. Trimming removed 1 base from V and 8 bases from J; junction bases left unmatched: 7. CDR1 and CDR2 (germline): MDHEN, SYDVKM. This CDR3 contains 14 residues. CDR3 region: CASSLFGGGYGYTF. CDR3 nucleotides: TGTGCCAGCAGTTTATTTGGAGGGGGCTACGGCTACACCTTC.

This sequence joins TRBV30 and TRBJ1-1; D is perhaps TRBD1 (5 bases). Per the germline V gene, CDR1 is GTSNPN and CDR2 is SVGIG (reference sequence). Trimming pared 4 bases from V and 1 base from J, leaving 10 bases between. This CDR3 is 13 amino acids long. CDR3: CAWKGSSNTEAFF. CDR3 bases: TGTGCCTGGAAGGGGTCATCGAACACTGAAGCTTTCTTT.